This T cell receptor (beta chain) comes out of a study of T cell responses to AZD1222 COVID-19 vaccine (dated by TCRdb to about 2021). About the full investigation: AZD1222 recipients given second doses at about 4 weeks or at about 12 weeks were pooled, since spike-specific TCR depth and breadth were not found to differ between the two schedules. TCR sequencing was performed for 230 to 250 trial participants, of whom roughly 200 were given two doses of AZD1222 and around 25 were given two doses of MenACWY control vaccine. Enrollment into the trials was organized by age into subgroups of 18-55, 56-69 and 70-plus years, and those subgroups contained roughly 160, 29 and 62 TCR-sequenced participants, respectively.

The CDR3 regions of human TCRbeta chains were subjected to immunosequencing. From the authors' description of their analysis: Repertoire TCRs were matched against a reference library of SARS-CoV-2-specific TCRs generated with the MIRA antigen-specificity platform. Breadth was defined as the fraction of unique TCRs that were SARS-CoV-2-associated, and depth was defined as the fraction of total T cells that were SARS-CoV-2-associated. Using the MIRA data, every spike-specific TCR was mapped to the spike region that the TCR reacted to and assigned to either a CD4 or a CD8 class. Log10-transformed breadth and depth values were compared by one-way ANOVA with Sidak's multiple comparisons tests. TCRdb carries this immuneACCESS record with in-frame sequences only. Its versions omit some clonotypes, under half of them owing to an unresolved V gene in the studies checked, with the rest unexplained. V and J calls plus clone size are reproduced from that table; the DNA served to infer D and trimming. The sample records 75,000 to 100,000 clones, roughly 90% of which are singletons. The ten largest clonotypes hold 2.5% to 3% of the sample.

General study outcomes and caveats: After two AZD1222 doses, both the breadth and the depth of spike-specific TCRs were significantly higher than at day 0 and than in MenACWY recipients. The vaccine-associated CD4 TCRs covered the entire spike protein, and the dominant responses fell in regions 160-218 and 743-854. The 56-69-year group was small, and its depth increase did not reach significance, likely because of low power. Because no day 14 peak-response samples were available, the repertoires could be characterized only after the peak T cell response. Only six AZD1222 recipients were SARS-CoV-2 seropositive at baseline, limiting conclusions about previously exposed vaccinees. Nearly half of unique spike-specific TCRs reportedly recognized epitopes outside regions mutated in the B.1.351 and B.1.1.7 variants. Most participants were white British and females outnumbered males, and the authors suggested that clonal diversity may have been underestimated.

A word on this clone: Its antigen remains unidentified. The input lacks base qualities; no much larger clone sits a single base away.

The sample's time point label, decoded: baseline before first vaccination. Samples from vaccinated people were obtained from the UK trials COV001 and COV002, which included a single-blind randomized controlled phase 2/3 trial of AZD1222 (ChAdOx1 nCoV-19) in healthy adults. For TCRbeta chain sequencing, PBMC samples were collected from trial participants at day 0 and at day 28 after the second dose. At the junction V is shortened by 2 bases and J by 8 bases, with 12 bases in between. CDR1 and CDR2 are read off the germline V gene (reference sequence) as SEHNR and FQNEAQ. Including cysteine and phenylalanine, the CDR3 has 13 amino acids. Only the CDR3 region is kept as DNA, spanning 39 bases read in frame from base 1.

The chain uses TRBV7-9 and TRBJ1-1; no D gene can be assigned with confidence. The sequenced sample was peripheral blood, obtained on day 0 of AZD1222 vaccination. The sequence derives from an adult in good health. The CDR3 is CASSLPLGGEAFF. The base sequence is TGTGCCAGCAGCTTACCCCTTGGTGGAGAAGCTTTCTTT.